The rows below give T cell receptor beta chains drawn from one sample of a study of shared clonotypes between healthy human individuals. Profiled with immunoSEQ multiplex PCR; TCRdb holds only in-frame clones, not every one. This sample has 2.5 million or so clones; 85% to 95% occur once, and the top ten carry about 0.13%. The sample comprised naive CD4+ T cells sorted from blood. These receptors were obtained from a man aged 18 to 35 in good health. Both conserved end residues are part of each CDR3. D genes are given only for firm matches. Only part of the rows carry a size: once, few, many, or a class if the clone is expanded.

abundance	v_gene	d_gene	j_gene	CDR3aa	CDR3nt
once	TRBV18	TRBD2	TRBJ2-7	CASSPRGTSGRTYEQYF	TGTGCCAGCTCACCACGGGGGACTAGCGGGAGAACCTACGAGCAGTACTTC
NA	TRBV11-2	NA	TRBJ1-6	CASSLSYNSPLHF	TGTGCCAGCAGCCTCTCCTATAATTCACCCCTCCACTTT
NA	TRBV5-1	NA	TRBJ2-7	CASSLRDTAYEQYF	TGCGCCAGCAGCCTTCGGGACACCGCCTACGAGCAGTACTTC
NA	TRBV10-1	NA	TRBJ1-1	CASSGARNTEAFF	TGCGCCAGCAGTGGGGCGAGGAACACTGAAGCTTTCTTT
NA	TRBV7-9	NA	TRBJ2-3	CASARAESTDTQYF	TGTGCCAGCGCCCGGGCAGAGAGCACAGATACGCAGTATTTT
NA	TRBV19	TRBD1	TRBJ1-2	CASAYTGTGSSYGYTF	TGTGCCAGTGCTTACACCGGGACAGGAAGCTCATATGGCTACACCTTC
NA	TRBV10-3	TRBD1	TRBJ2-2	CATGQDANTGELFF	TGTGCCACCGGACAGGACGCGAACACCGGGGAGCTGTTTTTT
NA	TRBV29-1	TRBD1	TRBJ1-2	CSVGTDYGYTF	TGCAGCGTCGGGACAGACTATGGCTACACCTTC
NA	TRBV19	TRBD1	TRBJ1-3	CASTDHRGRNTIYF	TGTGCCAGTACCGACCACAGGGGGAGAAACACCATATATTTT
NA	TRBV7-2	NA	TRBJ2-5	CASNHPERKETQYF	TGTGCCAGCAACCACCCGGAAAGGAAAGAGACCCAGTACTTC
NA	TRBV6-1	NA	TRBJ1-5	CASSEGQPQHF	TGTGCCAGCAGTGAGGGGCAGCCCCAGCATTTT
NA	TRBV9	TRBD2	TRBJ2-7	CASSGGLAGEQYF	TGTGCCAGCAGCGGGGGGCTAGCGGGCGAGCAGTACTTC
NA	TRBV5-4	NA	TRBJ2-2	CASSLGTPTPGTGELFF	TGTGCCAGCAGCTTAGGGACCCCTACTCCCGGCACCGGGGAGCTGTTTTTT
NA	TRBV7-8	NA	TRBJ1-5	CASSLSGVSNQPQHF	TGTGCCAGCAGCTTATCGGGGGTCAGCAATCAGCCCCAGCATTTT
NA	TRBV6-1	TRBD1	TRBJ1-4	CASSEWRGPNEKLFF	TGTGCCAGCAGTGAATGGAGGGGGCCTAATGAAAAACTGTTTTTT
NA	TRBV2	NA	TRBJ1-2	CASSDAHGYTF	TGTGCCAGCAGTGATGCGCATGGCTACACCTTC
NA	TRBV7-2	TRBD1	TRBJ2-4	CASSLGVGQGASKNIQYF	TGTGCCAGCAGCTTAGGTGTGGGGCAGGGGGCTTCCAAAAACATTCAGTACTTC
NA	TRBV9	NA	TRBJ2-3	CASSAIATDTQYF	TGTGCCAGCAGCGCCATAGCAACAGATACGCAGTATTTT
few	TRBV6-1	TRBD1	TRBJ2-7	CASTGQGRSYEQYF	TGTGCCAGCACAGGACAGGGAAGATCCTACGAGCAGTACTTC
NA	TRBV4-1	NA	TRBJ2-7	CASSQDGRAQYF	TGCGCCAGCAGCCAAGATGGCAGGGCCCAGTACTTC
NA	TRBV13	NA	TRBJ2-7	CASSSEGVGTLSYEQYF	TGTGCCAGCAGCTCCGAGGGGGTAGGGACACTCTCCTACGAGCAGTACTTC
NA	TRBV5-6	NA	TRBJ2-7	CASSGGKSYEQCF	TGTGCCAGCAGCGGCGGAAAATCCTACGAGCAGTGCTTC
NA	TRBV6-4	NA	TRBJ2-1	CASRPSGPKAYNEQFF	TGTGCCAGCAGACCATCAGGGCCGAAAGCCTACAATGAGCAGTTCTTC
NA	TRBV2	TRBD2	TRBJ2-2	CASRGGLAVITGELFF	TGTGCCAGCAGGGGAGGGCTAGCGGTGATCACCGGGGAGCTGTTTTTT
NA	TRBV6-5	NA	TRBJ2-3	CASRDSPRTDTQYF	TGTGCCAGCAGAGACAGTCCGAGGACAGATACGCAGTATTTT
NA	TRBV7-9	NA	TRBJ1-2	CASSSPGVPRSYTF	TGTGCCAGCAGCTCCCCCGGGGTGCCTCGGAGCTACACCTTC
NA	TRBV30	TRBD1	TRBJ1-2	CAWTHGQGNTF	TGTGCCTGGACCCATGGACAGGGAAACACCTTC
NA	TRBV6-1	TRBD1	TRBJ1-1	CASSEVRTGATEAFF	TGTGCCAGCAGTGAAGTTAGGACAGGGGCCACTGAAGCTTTCTTT
NA	TRBV19	NA	TRBJ2-7	CATSDRISYEQYF	TGTGCCACCAGCGACAGAATCTCCTACGAGCAGTACTTC
NA	TRBV2	NA	TRBJ1-1	CASSEDVPEAFF	TGTGCCAGCAGTGAAGATGTACCTGAAGCTTTCTTT
NA	TRBV4-1	NA	TRBJ1-4	CASSRTLGEKLFF	TGCGCCAGCAGTCGGACCTTGGGGGAAAAACTGTTTTTT
NA	TRBV4-1	NA	TRBJ1-6	CASSQVRFGGGPGDNSPLHF	TGCGCCAGCAGCCAAGTCAGGTTTGGTGGTGGGCCGGGCGATAATTCACCCCTCCACTTT
NA	TRBV5-1	NA	TRBJ2-5	CASSLNGETQYF	TGCGCCAGCAGCTTGAACGGTGAGACCCAGTACTTC
NA	TRBV7-9	NA	TRBJ2-7	CASSSGAGTEQYF	TGTGCCAGCAGCTCGGGTGCGGGTACCGAGCAGTACTTC
NA	TRBV28	TRBD2	TRBJ2-5	CASTYSVVGGGETQYF	TGTGCCAGCACCTATTCGGTGGTGGGGGGGGGAGAGACCCAGTACTTC
NA	TRBV5-5	TRBD2	TRBJ2-1	CASSLGGSYNEQFF	TGTGCCAGCAGCTTGGGCGGGAGCTACAATGAGCAGTTCTTC
NA	TRBV5-1	NA	TRBJ2-5	CASSLVSETQYF	TGCGCCAGCAGCTTGGTATCAGAGACCCAGTACTTC
NA	TRBV5-4	TRBD2	TRBJ2-1	CASSTLGRISYNEQFF	TGTGCCAGCAGCACTCTCGGGAGGATCTCCTACAATGAGCAGTTCTTC
NA	TRBV10-1	NA	TRBJ2-7	CASSEFNSGEQYF	TGCGCCAGCAGTGAGTTCAATAGCGGCGAGCAGTACTTC
NA	TRBV30	NA	TRBJ2-6	CAWSPDRANVLTF	TGTGCCTGGAGTCCAGATCGGGCCAACGTCCTGACTTTC
NA	TRBV19	NA	TRBJ1-1	CASSIDGGLVTEAFF	TGTGCCAGTAGTATAGACGGGGGGTTAGTCACTGAAGCTTTCTTT
NA	TRBV7-6	NA	TRBJ1-4	CASSSLGGHWGEKLFF	TGTGCCAGCAGCTCCCTAGGTGGCCACTGGGGGGAAAAACTGTTTTTT
few	TRBV7-9	TRBD1	TRBJ1-2	CASGTEYGYTF	TGTGCCAGCGGGACAGAGTATGGCTACACCTTC
NA	TRBV5-4	TRBD2	TRBJ2-5	CASSRTSGGAWETQYF	TGTGCCAGCAGCCGGACTAGCGGGGGGGCCTGGGAGACCCAGTACTTC
NA	TRBV19	NA	TRBJ2-2	CASSSALGRASNTGELFF	TGTGCCAGTAGTTCCGCCCTTGGCAGGGCCTCGAACACCGGGGAGCTGTTTTTT
NA	TRBV10-3	NA	TRBJ1-1	CAISEGGEEAFF	TGTGCCATCAGTGAAGGAGGGGAAGAAGCTTTCTTT
NA	TRBV27	NA	TRBJ1-5	CASSLYGGGNQPQHF	TGTGCCAGCAGTTTATATGGGGGAGGCAATCAGCCCCAGCATTTT
NA	TRBV2	TRBD1	TRBJ2-7	CAGAGTDWGEQYF	TGTGCCGGGGCCGGGACAGACTGGGGAGAGCAGTACTTC
NA	TRBV30	NA	TRBJ1-2	CAWRNRAQGYGYTF	TGTGCCTGGAGGAACAGGGCGCAGGGCTATGGCTACACCTTC
NA	TRBV11-2	NA	TRBJ1-2	CASSSQGDYGYTF	TGTGCCAGCAGCTCCCAGGGAGACTATGGCTACACCTTC
NA	TRBV7-2	TRBD1	TRBJ1-6	CASRPGTDNSPLHF	TGTGCCAGCAGACCCGGGACAGACAATTCACCCCTCCACTTT
NA	TRBV6-5	NA	TRBJ2-5	CASSYSKGRETQYF	TGTGCCAGCAGTTACTCGAAGGGTAGGGAGACCCAGTACTTC
NA	TRBV10-3	NA	TRBJ2-2	CATPTGTNTGELFF	TGTGCCACCCCGACAGGAACGAACACCGGGGAGCTGTTTTTT
NA	TRBV21-1	NA	TRBJ1-2	CASSSQGAWYGYTF	TGTGCCAGCAGCTCGCAGGGGGCTTGGTATGGCTACACCTTC
once	TRBV19	NA	TRBJ1-1	CASSVGSGITEAFF	TGTGCCAGTAGTGTAGGGAGCGGGATCACTGAAGCTTTCTTT
NA	TRBV5-1	TRBD1	TRBJ2-5	CASSSLTGDQETQYF	TGCGCCAGCAGCTCGTTGACAGGGGACCAAGAGACCCAGTACTTC
NA	TRBV4-1	TRBD1	TRBJ2-2	CASSQISGTANTGELFF	TGCGCCAGCAGCCAAATCTCCGGGACAGCGAACACCGGGGAGCTGTTTTTT
few	TRBV19	NA	TRBJ1-5	CASSVSNQPQHF	TGTGCCAGTAGTGTTAGCAATCAGCCCCAGCATTTT
NA	TRBV10-2	TRBD1	TRBJ2-3	CASSGEGASTDTQYF	TGCGCCAGCAGTGGAGAGGGGGCGAGTACAGATACGCAGTATTTT
NA	TRBV5-1	NA	TRBJ2-3	CASSFFGGVTDTQYF	TGCGCCAGCAGCTTCTTTGGGGGAGTCACAGATACGCAGTATTTT